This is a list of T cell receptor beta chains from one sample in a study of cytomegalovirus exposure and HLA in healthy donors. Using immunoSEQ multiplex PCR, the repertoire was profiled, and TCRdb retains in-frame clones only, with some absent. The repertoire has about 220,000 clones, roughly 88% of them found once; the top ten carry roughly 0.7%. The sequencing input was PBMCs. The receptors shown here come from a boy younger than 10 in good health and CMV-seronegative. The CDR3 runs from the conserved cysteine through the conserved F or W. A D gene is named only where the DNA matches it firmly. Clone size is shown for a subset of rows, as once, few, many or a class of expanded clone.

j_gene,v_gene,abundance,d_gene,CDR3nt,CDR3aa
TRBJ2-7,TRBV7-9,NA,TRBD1,TGTGCCAGCAGTCAGGTTGACAGGGGGACGGACGAGCAGTACTTC,CASSQVDRGTDEQYF
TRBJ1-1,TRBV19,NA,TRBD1,TGTGCCAGTAGTTCCCCGGGGACAGGGGGCCCTGAAGCTTTCTTT,CASSSPGTGGPEAFF
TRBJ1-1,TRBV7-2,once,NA,TGTGCCAGCAGCTGGAGGGGAGGAGACACTGAAGCTTTCTTT,CASSWRGGDTEAFF
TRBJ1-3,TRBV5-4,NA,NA,TGTGCCAGCAGCCCACTGTCTGGAAACACCATATATTTT,CASSPLSGNTIYF
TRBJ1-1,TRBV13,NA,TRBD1,TGTGCCAGCAGCCCCCCTAGTGGTACGTTAATTAAGGGGGCAGAAATGAACACTGAAGCTTTCTTT,CASSPPSGTLIKGAEMNTEAFF
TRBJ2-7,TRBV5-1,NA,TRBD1,TGCGCCAGCAGCTTGGCAACCGGGACAGGTCCCTACGAGCAGTACTTC,CASSLATGTGPYEQYF
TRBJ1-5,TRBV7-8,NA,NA,TGTGCCAGCAGCCCAGGTTCGGATCAGCCCCAGCATTTT,CASSPGSDQPQHF
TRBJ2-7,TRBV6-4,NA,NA,TGTGCCAAGCGAGGGACTTCCTACGAGCAGTACTTC,CAKRGTSYEQYF
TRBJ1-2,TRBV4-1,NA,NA,TGCGCCAGCAGCCAAGATGGAGGGGCAATGGGCTACACCTTC,CASSQDGGAMGYTF
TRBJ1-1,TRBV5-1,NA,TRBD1,TGCGCCAGCAGCTCGGGACAGCCGACCACTGAAGCTTTCTTT,CASSSGQPTTEAFF
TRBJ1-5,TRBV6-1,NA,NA,TGTGCCAGCAGCGGACCCCGGGGGGAACAGCCCCAGCATTTT,CASSGPRGEQPQHF
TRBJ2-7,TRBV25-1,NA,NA,TGTGCCAGCAGTGCACGACAGGTTTCCTACGAGCAGTACTTC,CASSARQVSYEQYF
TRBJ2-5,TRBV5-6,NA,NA,TGTGCCAGCAGCACGGTGCTTCAAGAGACCCAGTACTTC,CASSTVLQETQYF
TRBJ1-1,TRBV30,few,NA,TGTGCCTGGGTTGGAGGGGACACTGAAGCTTTCTTT,CAWVGGDTEAFF
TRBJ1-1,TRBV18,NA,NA,TGTGCCAGCTCACCATTCCAGGGGAGCAACACTGAAGCTTTCTTT,CASSPFQGSNTEAFF
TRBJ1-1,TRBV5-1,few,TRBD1,TGCGCCAGCAGCGCTGACAGGGGGCCCAGTTTGAACACTGAAGCTTTCTTT,CASSADRGPSLNTEAFF
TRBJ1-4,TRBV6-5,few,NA,TGTGCCAGCAGTTACTCGAGCGACCGTGAAAAACTGTTTTTT,CASSYSSDREKLFF
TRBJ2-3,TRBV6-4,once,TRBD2,TGTGCCAGCAGTGTATTAGCGGGGGAGTACGATACGCAGTATTTT,CASSVLAGEYDTQYF
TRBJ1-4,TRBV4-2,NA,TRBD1,TGTGCCAGCAGCCGACAGGGGGTGGGGGATGAAAAACCGTTTTTT,CASSRQGVGDEKPFF
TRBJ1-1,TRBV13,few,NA,TGTGCCAGCAGCTTAGTAGGGGGACCGGAAGCTTTCTTT,CASSLVGGPEAFF
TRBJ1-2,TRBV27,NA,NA,TGTGCCAGCAGTCCGAAGGAGGGGCCTCTTCTCTATGGCTACACCTTC,CASSPKEGPLLYGYTF
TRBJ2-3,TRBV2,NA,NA,TGTGCCAGCAGTCCTAGCCCACGCACAGATACGCAGTATTTT,CASSPSPRTDTQYF
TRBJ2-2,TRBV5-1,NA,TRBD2,TGCGCCAGCAGCTTGGTTCTAGCGGCGAACACCGGGGAGCTGTTTTTT,CASSLVLAANTGELFF
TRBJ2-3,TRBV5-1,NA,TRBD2,TGCGCCAGCAGCCTCGGACTAGCGGGGGCCCCCGGCACAGATACGCAGTATTTT,CASSLGLAGAPGTDTQYF
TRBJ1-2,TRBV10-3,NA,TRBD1,TGTGCCATCAGTGTAAAGGGGGCGGCGGATGGCTACACCTTC,CAISVKGAADGYTF
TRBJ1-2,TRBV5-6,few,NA,TGTGCCAGCAGCCGACTACCCCCGGACAGCTATGGCTACACCTTC,CASSRLPPDSYGYTF
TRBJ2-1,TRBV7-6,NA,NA,TGTGCCAGCAGCTCTACCGGGATAAGGCCGGATGAGCAGTTCTTC,CASSSTGIRPDEQFF
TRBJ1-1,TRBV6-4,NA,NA,TGTGCCAGCAGGCAAGCAGGGGAGAACACTGAAGCTTTCTTT,CASRQAGENTEAFF
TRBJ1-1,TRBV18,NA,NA,TGTGCCAGCTCACCGCTGCGGCAGGGGACAATGAACACTGAAGCTTTCTTT,CASSPLRQGTMNTEAFF
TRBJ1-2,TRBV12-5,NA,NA,TGTGCTAGTGGTTTCAGGGAAGAAAACTATGGCTACACCTTC,CASGFREENYGYTF
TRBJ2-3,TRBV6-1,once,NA,TGTGCCAGCAGTGTTCAGTACAGCACAGATACGCAGTATTTT,CASSVQYSTDTQYF
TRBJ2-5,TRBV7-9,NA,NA,TGTTCCAGCAGCTCGTACCAAGAGACCCAGTACTTC,CSSSSYQETQYF
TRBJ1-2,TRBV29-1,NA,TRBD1,TGCAGCGTGCTGGTAACAGGGGACTATGGCTACACCTTC,CSVLVTGDYGYTF
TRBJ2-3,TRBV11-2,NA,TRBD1,TGTGCCAGCAGCCCCCTCTTTGGGGACAGGGGGATCACAGATACGCAGTATTTT,CASSPLFGDRGITDTQYF
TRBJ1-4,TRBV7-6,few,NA,TGTGCCAGCAGCCCTGGGACATTGAAGGGTGAAAAACTGTTTTTT,CASSPGTLKGEKLFF
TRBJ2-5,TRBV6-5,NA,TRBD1,TGTGCCAGCAGTAACCCCGGGACAGGCCAAGAGACCCAGTACTTC,CASSNPGTGQETQYF
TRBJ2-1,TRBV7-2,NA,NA,TGTGCCAGCAGCTTCGATCGGGGATCCTACAATGAGCAGTTCTTC,CASSFDRGSYNEQFF
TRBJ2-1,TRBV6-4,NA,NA,TGTGCCAGCAGACAGGAAGCAGGGTATGAGCAGTTCTTC,CASRQEAGYEQFF
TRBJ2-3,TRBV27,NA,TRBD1,TGTGCCAGCAGGTCCAGGGGGGACAGGGTAATCACAGATACGCAGTATTTT,CASRSRGDRVITDTQYF
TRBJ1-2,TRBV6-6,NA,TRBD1,TGTGCCAGCAAGGGACAGGGTAACTATGGCTACACCTTC,CASKGQGNYGYTF
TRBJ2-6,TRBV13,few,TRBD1,TGTGCCAGCGTCAGGGGGCAGGGTGGGGCCAACGTCCTGACTTTC,CASVRGQGGANVLTF
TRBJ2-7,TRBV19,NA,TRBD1,TGTGCCAGTAGTACAGGGGGCAAGTACGAGCAGTACTTC,CASSTGGKYEQYF
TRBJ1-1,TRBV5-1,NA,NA,TGCGCCAGCAGCTTGGGAACAGGGATTACTGAAGCTTTCTTT,CASSLGTGITEAFF
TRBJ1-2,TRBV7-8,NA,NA,TGTGCCAGCAGCTTAGCCGGGGTCAACTATGGCTACACCTTC,CASSLAGVNYGYTF
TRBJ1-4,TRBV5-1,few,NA,TGCGCCAGCAGCTTGGTACAGGGAGGGAATGAAAAACTGTTTTTT,CASSLVQGGNEKLFF
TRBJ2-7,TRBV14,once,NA,TGTGCCAGCAGCCAAGAGGCGGTCTACGAGCAGTACTTC,CASSQEAVYEQYF
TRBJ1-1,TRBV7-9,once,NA,TGTGCCAGCAGCTCCGCGAGGGAGATGAACACTGAAGCTTTCTTT,CASSSAREMNTEAFF
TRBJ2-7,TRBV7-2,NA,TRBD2,TGTGCCAGCAGCCTTGGACTAGCGGGAGTCGAGCAGTACTTC,CASSLGLAGVEQYF
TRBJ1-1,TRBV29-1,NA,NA,TGCAGCGTTGAAGCGACCGTCAGGGGCTTGTACACTGAAGCTTTCTTT,CSVEATVRGLYTEAFF
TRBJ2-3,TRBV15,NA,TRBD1,TGTGCCACCAGCAGGCGACAGGGGTTACTCACAGATACGCAGTATTTT,CATSRRQGLLTDTQYF
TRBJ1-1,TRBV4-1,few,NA,TGCGCCAGCAGCCAAGGTACGGGTGAAGCTTTCTTT,CASSQGTGEAFF
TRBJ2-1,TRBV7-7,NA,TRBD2,TGTGCTAGCAGCCCCACTAGCGGGAGTGAGCAGTTCTTC,CASSPTSGSEQFF
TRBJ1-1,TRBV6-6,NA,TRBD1,TGTGCCAGCAGCCACAGGGACAGGGGAAACACTGAAGCTTTCTTT,CASSHRDRGNTEAFF